The 26 T cell receptor beta chains given below trace back to one sample, sequenced in a study of shared clonotypes between healthy human individuals. CD8 cells classed as naive were CD45RO-negative and positively selected for CCR7, excluding terminally differentiated effector memory CD45RA+ cells. Measured with immunoSEQ multiplex PCR; TCRdb has only the in-frame clones, and not every one. The sample includes around 1,900,000 clones, 85% to 95% of them seen just once. Sequencing was carried out using naive CD8+ T cells from PBMCs. All receptors come from a man aged 18 to 30 in good health. Some clones in this sample may be carry-over from other donors' samples.

The count of this clone is one. This chain links TRBV29-1 with TRBJ1-2; 7 bases align to TRBD1. The CDR3 extends over 12 amino acids. V was pared by 5 bases and J by 6 bases, with 6 bases of the junction left unmatched. CDR1 and CDR2 from the germline V gene are SQVTM and ANQGSEA. CDR3: CSVPRRGDGYTF. Written as DNA, the CDR3 is TGCAGCGTTCCTCGCAGGGGGGATGGCTACACCTTC.

The chain couples TRBV5-1 to TRBJ1-1, with 10 nucleotides matching TRBD1. Germline V CDR1 and CDR2: SGHRS, YFSETQ. The CDR3 runs 15 residues. The V and J ends lost 0 bases and 5 bases, in that order; junction bases with no gene match: 4. The CDR3 is CASSLGDRGGTEAFF. For the CDR3, the DNA is TGCGCCAGCAGCTTGGGGGACAGGGGAGGAACTGAAGCTTTCTTT.

This chain joins TRBV5-8 and TRBJ2-7; D gene unclear. CDR1 is SGHTS and CDR2 is YDEGEE in the germline V gene. CDR3 length: 13 residues. Trimming left V 3 bases short and J 4 bases short, with 11 bases between. CDR3 region: CASSSKFPYEQYF. The CDR3 DNA is TGTGCCAGCAGCTCAAAATTTCCTTACGAGCAGTACTTC.

As to this clone: Other DNA sequences from this sample encode an identical CDR3 as well. This chain joins TRBV28 and TRBJ1-2; TRBD1 matches 7 bases. The CDR3 length is 13 residues. V was clipped by 6 bases and J by 3 bases; unmatched bases: 4. Germline-derived CDR1 and CDR2 are MDHEN and SYDVKM. DNA of the CDR3: TGTGCCAGCAGCCCAACAGGGGACTATGGCTACACCTTC. Amino acid sequence: CASSPTGDYGYTF.

This sequence joins TRBV27 and TRBJ2-7; tentative D call: TRBD2 (6 bases). Germline V CDR1 and CDR2: MNHEY, SMNVEV (reference sequence). V lost 1 base and J lost 5, with 12 bases in between. This CDR3 is built from 14 residues. CDR3 sequence (DNA): TGTGCCAGCAGTTTATGGGGGACGGGGGACGAGCAGTACTTC. Translation gives CASSLWGTGDEQYF.

The J gene is TRBJ2-7, the V gene TRBV5-4; 7 bases are shared with TRBD1. This CDR3 spans 14 amino acids. Losses at the gene ends were 1 base for V and 5 bases for J; bases not matched to a gene: 6. Per germline, CDR1 SGHNT and CDR2 YYREEE (reference sequence). The CDR3 region has the DNA TGTGCCAGCAGCTTGTACAGGGGTGTCGACGAGCAGTACTTC. This codes for CASSLYRGVDEQYF.

The J gene is TRBJ2-7, the V gene TRBV7-2, with TRBD1 identical over 9 bases. CDR1 SGHTA and CDR2 FQGNSA come from the germline V gene. The CDR3 loop spans 15 amino acids. J lost 5 bases, V lost 6 bases, and 11 bases had no gene match. As DNA, the CDR3 is TGTGCCAGCAGTCCTCTTGGACAGGGGTGGAACGAGCAGTACTTC. It translates to CASSPLGQGWNEQYF. Complete variable domain (other parts from reference TRBV7-2 and TRBJ2-7): GAGVSQSPSNKVTEKGKDVELRCDPISGHTALYWYRQSLGQGLEFLIYFQGNSAPDKSGLPSDRFSAERTGGSVSTLTIQRTQQEDSAVYLCASSPLGQGWNEQYFGPGTRLTVT.

The gene calls are TRBV27 and TRBJ1-2; TRBD1 aligns across 8 bases. The CDR3 sequence is 16 residues long. After removal of 11 bases from V and 2 bases from J, the junction contained 16 bases not matched to a gene. Germline CDR1 reads MNHEY; CDR2 reads SMNVEV (reference sequence). In DNA, the CDR3 is TGTGCCTCCCTACCTCTACCGGGACAGGACAACTATGGCTACACCTTC. This codes for CASLPLPGQDNYGYTF.

The chain links TRBV29-1 to TRBJ2-2; the D gene is possibly TRBD1 (6 bases). The CDR3 runs to 14 residues. The V gene lost 7 bases and the J gene lost 6 bases, with 18 bases spanning the gap. Germline assignment: CDR1 SQVTM and CDR2 ANQGSEA. The CDR3 here is CSGLSLGAAGELFF. The CDR3 DNA reads TGCAGCGGGTTGTCCCTGGGGGCGGCCGGGGAGCTGTTTTTT.

The rearrangement links TRBV7-9 to TRBJ2-1; no clear D gene. Germline CDR1 and CDR2: SEHNR and FQNEAQ (reference sequence). Between the trimmed V and J ends, which lost 0 bases and 5 bases, there was a span of 11 bases. The CDR3 sequence is 15 residues long. The CDR3 sequence: CASSLAGLGNNEQFF. The CDR3, as DNA: TGTGCCAGCAGCTTAGCAGGCCTCGGCAACAATGAGCAGTTCTTC. Full variable domain (remainder filled in from reference TRBV7-9 and TRBJ2-1): DTGVSQNPRHKITKRGQNVTFRCDPISEHNRLYWYRQTLGQGPEFLTYFQNEAQLEKSRLLSDRFSAERPKGSFSTLEIQRTEQGDSAMYLCASSLAGLGNNEQFFGPGTRLTVL.

The rearrangement uses TRBV4-2 and TRBJ2-7, with TRBD1 matching 7 bases. The trim removed 2 bases at V and 0 bases at J, leaving 1 base unmatched. CDR3 size: 14 residues. Germline V lookup: CDR1 LGHNA, CDR2 YNFKEQ. Here the CDR3 reads CASSQTGDSYEQYF. For the CDR3, the DNA is TGTGCCAGCAGCCAAACAGGGGACTCCTACGAGCAGTACTTC.

The chain uses TRBV14 and TRBJ2-1; D call uncertain. V lost 4 bases, J lost 6 bases, and 10 bases lay in between. The CDR3 sequence is 13 residues long. The germline V gene encodes CDR1 SGHDN and CDR2 FVKESK. CDR3 in DNA: TGTGCCAGCAGCCCATCCCTTCTCAATGAGCAGTTCTTC. Its protein product is CASSPSLLNEQFF.

The V and J genes are TRBV19 and TRBJ2-7, with 8 bases lining up with TRBD1. CDR1 and CDR2 (germline): LNHDA, SQIVND (reference sequence). This CDR3 spans 15 amino acids. Trimming removed 8 bases from V and 3 bases from J; junction bases left unmatched: 12. CDR3 in DNA: TGTGCCAGTCGAGAAGCCGGGACAGGCTTCTACGAGCAGTACTTC. Translation gives CASREAGTGFYEQYF.

Worth noting for this clone: Additional DNA sequences in this sample encode the identical CDR3. The chain uses TRBV9 and TRBJ2-7; 7 bases fit TRBD2. Germline assignment: CDR1 SGDLS and CDR2 YYNGEE. The V gene end was trimmed by 0 bases and the J gene end by 1 base; junction bases not matched to a gene: 4. The CDR3 is 15 residues long. Here the CDR3 reads CASSVGGLSSYEQYF. In DNA form, the CDR3 reads TGTGCCAGCAGCGTAGGGGGACTATCGTCCTACGAGCAGTACTTC.

A remark on this clone: Other DNA sequences in this specimen translate into the identical CDR3. This rearrangement joins TRBV27 to TRBJ2-7; D is uncertain. The CDR3 sequence is 13 residues long. V was shortened by 3 bases and J by 2 bases, with 8 bases between the two germline ends. The V gene's germline CDR1 is MNHEY and CDR2 SMNVEV (reference sequence). Written as DNA, the CDR3 is TGTGCCAGCAGTTTCGGCACCGCCTACGAGCAGTACTTC. The encoded protein is CASSFGTAYEQYF.

The chain carries TRBV7-9 and TRBJ2-7; 9 bases are a match to TRBD2. The CDR3 consists of 16 residues. Germline V CDR1 and CDR2: SEHNR, FQNEAQ (reference sequence). V dropped 3 bases and J dropped 1; count of bases not matched to a gene: 7. CDR3 loop: CASSLASGTPSYEQYF. CDR3 bases: TGTGCCAGCAGCTTGGCTAGCGGGACCCCTTCCTACGAGCAGTACTTC.

This chain connects TRBV11-3 to TRBJ2-1; D possibly uses TRBD1 or TRBD2 (5 bases each). Germline V CDR1 and CDR2: SGHNT, YENEEA. This CDR3 spans 15 amino acids. V dropped 5 bases and J dropped 5 bases, with 16 bases sitting between them. CDR3 amino acids: CASSTTWDGHNEQFF. CDR3 coding DNA: TGTGCCAGCAGCACCACTTGGGACGGCCACAATGAGCAGTTCTTC.

J is TRBJ2-1 and V is TRBV5-1; D remains ambiguous. This CDR3 contains 12 residues. CDR1 and CDR2 (germline): SGHRS, YFSETQ. V was trimmed by 10 bases and J by 4 bases, leaving 12 bases between them. In DNA form, the CDR3 reads TGCGCCTCCTCCATGTCTTACAATGAGCAGTTCTTC. This sequence encodes CASSMSYNEQFF.

The chain couples TRBV6-1 to TRBJ2-1; TRBD2 aligns across 8 bases. V shed 6 bases and J 13 bases; nucleotides not matched to a gene: 5. In germline, CDR1 is MNHNS, CDR2 SASEGT. This CDR3 spans 11 amino acids. CDR3: CASRTGLAQFF. The CDR3 DNA sequence: TGTGCCAGCAGGACTGGACTAGCTCAGTTCTTC.

On this clone: The same CDR3 can be traced to other DNA sequences in this sample. The chain couples TRBV9 to TRBJ2-7; D could derive from TRBD1 or TRBD2 (5 bases each). Per germline, CDR1 SGDLS and CDR2 YYNGEE. Deletions cut 0 bases from V and 2 bases from J, with 9 bases between. CDR3 length: 14 amino acids. The CDR3 DNA reads TGTGCCAGCAGCGTAGGACAGACTACCTACGAGCAGTACTTC. Its protein is CASSVGQTTYEQYF.

This clone has just one count. J is TRBJ2-1 and V is TRBV9, with a possible D match to TRBD2 (5 bases). This CDR3 spans 17 amino acids. With 4 bases removed from V and 3 bases from J, the gap between germline ends came to 20 bases. Germline-derived CDR1 and CDR2 are SGDLS and YYNGEE. The CDR3: CASSPSGTPIGYNEQFF. The DNA for the CDR3 is TGTGCCAGCAGCCCCAGCGGAACCCCAATAGGCTACAATGAGCAGTTCTTC.

The rearrangement joins TRBV27 to TRBJ2-7, with 9 bases identical to TRBD2. Germline CDR1 reads MNHEY; CDR2 reads SMNVEV (reference sequence). CDR3 size: 15 residues. Trimming removed 2 bases from V and 2 bases from J; junction bases left unmatched: 4. The CDR3 loop is CASSLRLAATYEQYF. CDR3 coding DNA: TGTGCCAGCAGTTTACGACTAGCGGCTACCTACGAGCAGTACTTC.

This chain connects TRBV6-1 to TRBJ2-1; 7 bases match TRBD1. Germline lookup yields CDR1 MNHNS and CDR2 SASEGT. The CDR3 spans 15 residues. Trimming took 2 bases from V and 6 from J; bases not matched to a gene: 7. CDR3 protein: CASSEYKGAANEQFF. The CDR3 nucleotides read TGTGCCAGCAGTGAATATAAGGGGGCAGCCAATGAGCAGTTCTTC.

The rearrangement uses TRBV5-6 and TRBJ2-7; the D is unclear. CDR1 and CDR2 (germline): SGHDT, YYEEEE. V was trimmed by 4 bases and J by 6 bases, leaving 11 bases between them. CDR3 length: 12 amino acids. The CDR3 here is CASSTLLSEQYF. In nucleotides, the CDR3 is TGTGCCAGCAGCACCCTTCTGTCCGAGCAGTACTTC.

The chain links TRBV28 to TRBJ2-2, with D unclear. The CDR3 has 15 residues. V lost 8 bases, J lost 0 bases, and 13 bases lay in between. CDR1 is MDHEN and CDR2 is SYDVKM in the germline V gene. The CDR3 bases are TGTGCCAGCTCCTATGGTGGGGCGAACACCGGGGAGCTGTTTTTT. It specifies CASSYGGANTGELFF.

This chain links TRBV28 with TRBJ2-1, with D possibly matching TRBD2 (5 bases). The CDR3 has 15 amino acids. Trimming pared 5 bases from V and 7 bases from J, leaving 18 bases between. Germline V lookup: CDR1 MDHEN, CDR2 SYDVKM. CDR3: CASSLLYSGGNEQFF. The CDR3 nucleotides are TGTGCCAGCAGTCTCCTTTACAGCGGCGGGAATGAGCAGTTCTTC.